These T cell receptor beta chains were read from a single sample in a study of spatial heterogeneity in lung cancer. Via MiXCR, TCRdb re-called the 5' RACE reads, giving one row per CDR3 protein. Of about 120,000 distinct CDR3 sequences in the sample, 10% to 15% were seen once. The sample here was PBMCs, taken at follow-up. The origin of the receptors is a male donor with early-stage non-small cell lung cancer. Each CDR3 is given with its conserved first and last residue. A D gene is named only where the DNA matches it firmly. A row's size may be missing; if present it is once, few, many or a size class.

v_gene: TRBV15
d_gene: NA
abundance: few
j_gene: TRBJ2-7
CDR3aa: CATSRDQGADEQYF
CDR3nt: TGTGCCACCAGCAGAGATCAAGGGGCTGACGAGCAGTACTTC

v_gene: TRBV20-1
d_gene: NA
abundance: many
j_gene: TRBJ1-1
CDR3aa: CSAPGLQDEAFF
CDR3nt: TGCAGTGCTCCGGGGCTTCAGGATGAAGCTTTCTTT

v_gene: TRBV19
d_gene: NA
abundance: NA
j_gene: TRBJ2-3
CDR3aa: CASSVDRTTTDTQYF
CDR3nt: TGTGCCAGTAGTGTGGACAGGACTACCACAGATACGCAGTATTTT

v_gene: TRBV20-1
d_gene: NA
abundance: NA
j_gene: TRBJ2-3
CDR3aa: CSATSAVDSTDTQYF
CDR3nt: TGCAGTGCCACTTCGGCGGTAGATAGCACAGATACGCAGTATTTT

v_gene: TRBV12-3/TRBV12-4
d_gene: NA
abundance: few
j_gene: TRBJ1-4
CDR3aa: CASGGEKLFF
CDR3nt: TGTGCCAGCGGAGGTGAAAAACTGTTTTTT

v_gene: TRBV12-3/TRBV12-4
d_gene: NA
abundance: few
j_gene: TRBJ1-2
CDR3aa: CASSTSIANYGYTF
CDR3nt: TGTGCCAGCAGCACCTCGATCGCTAACTATGGCTACACCTTC

v_gene: TRBV20-1
d_gene: NA
abundance: few
j_gene: TRBJ1-2
CDR3aa: CRPQIGAGEGYTF
CDR3nt: TGCAGGCCTCAAATTGGGGCAGGGGAAGGCTACACCTTC

v_gene: TRBV11-1
d_gene: TRBD2
abundance: many
j_gene: TRBJ2-7
CDR3aa: CASSLSGSSYEQYF
CDR3nt: TGTGCCAGCAGCTTAAGCGGGAGCTCCTACGAGCAGTACTTC

v_gene: TRBV6-2/TRBV6-3
d_gene: TRBD1
abundance: NA
j_gene: TRBJ1-4
CDR3aa: CAHRRDRNDEKLFF
CDR3nt: TGTGCCCATCGAAGGGACAGGAATGATGAAAAACTGTTTTTT

v_gene: TRBV3-1
d_gene: NA
abundance: NA
j_gene: TRBJ1-5
CDR3aa: CASSRQPDQPQHF
CDR3nt: TGTGCCAGCAGCCGTCAGCCGGATCAGCCCCAGCATTTT

v_gene: TRBV20-1
d_gene: TRBD1
abundance: many
j_gene: TRBJ1-4
CDR3aa: CSARVPTGENEKLFF
CDR3nt: TGCAGTGCTAGAGTCCCGACAGGGGAAAATGAAAAACTGTTTTTT

v_gene: TRBV12-3/TRBV12-4
d_gene: NA
abundance: NA
j_gene: TRBJ2-5
CDR3aa: CASSWRLKETQYF
CDR3nt: TGTGCCAGCAGTTGGCGACTAAAAGAGACCCAGTACTTC

v_gene: TRBV5-1
d_gene: NA
abundance: many
j_gene: TRBJ1-6
CDR3aa: CASSPAPGRNNSPLHF
CDR3nt: TGCGCCAGCAGCCCGGCTCCGGGACGGAATAATTCACCCCTCCACTTT

v_gene: TRBV7-2
d_gene: TRBD2
abundance: many
j_gene: TRBJ2-5
CDR3aa: CASSFSGGIQETQYF
CDR3nt: TGTGCCAGCAGCTTTAGCGGGGGAATACAAGAGACCCAGTACTTC

v_gene: TRBV20-1
d_gene: TRBD1
abundance: many
j_gene: TRBJ2-1
CDR3aa: CSARSGTGYNEQFF
CDR3nt: TGCAGTGCTAGATCGGGGACAGGCTACAATGAGCAGTTCTTC

v_gene: TRBV20-1
d_gene: NA
abundance: few
j_gene: TRBJ1-1
CDR3aa: CSARESAGTDTEAFF
CDR3nt: TGCAGTGCTAGAGAGTCGGCGGGAACGGACACTGAAGCTTTCTTT

v_gene: TRBV6-5
d_gene: NA
abundance: NA
j_gene: TRBJ2-5
CDR3aa: CASSYAGGPQETQYF
CDR3nt: TGTGCCAGCAGTTATGCCGGGGGCCCCCAAGAGACCCAGTACTTC

v_gene: TRBV20-1
d_gene: NA
abundance: few
j_gene: TRBJ2-6
CDR3aa: CSAALGAGGANVLTF
CDR3nt: TGCAGTGCTGCCCTAGGGGCGGGTGGGGCCAACGTCCTGACTTTC

v_gene: TRBV20-1
d_gene: NA
abundance: NA
j_gene: TRBJ2-7
CDR3aa: CSASRGQGYEQYF
CDR3nt: TGCAGTGCTAGCAGGGGCCAAGGGTACGAGCAGTACTTC

v_gene: TRBV7-9
d_gene: NA
abundance: NA
j_gene: TRBJ2-7
CDR3aa: CASRRDGPRDEQYF
CDR3nt: TGTGCCAGCAGAAGGGACGGACCACGCGACGAGCAGTACTTC

v_gene: TRBV15
d_gene: NA
abundance: few
j_gene: TRBJ1-2
CDR3aa: CATSRDKTNFYGYTF
CDR3nt: TGTGCCACCAGCAGAGACAAAACAAATTTCTATGGCTACACCTTC

v_gene: TRBV4-2
d_gene: TRBD1
abundance: many
j_gene: TRBJ2-4
CDR3aa: CASSQEVGQGIWGKNIQYF
CDR3nt: TGTGCCAGCAGCCAAGAAGTGGGACAGGGGATTTGGGGCAAAAACATTCAGTACTTC

v_gene: TRBV24-1
d_gene: NA
abundance: many
j_gene: TRBJ2-3
CDR3aa: CATSDPGRTDTQYF
CDR3nt: TGTGCCACCAGTGATCCCGGACGGACAGATACGCAGTATTTT

v_gene: TRBV10-3
d_gene: TRBD1
abundance: many
j_gene: TRBJ1-6
CDR3aa: CAISIDRGNSPLHF
CDR3nt: TGTGCCATCAGCATTGACAGGGGTAATTCACCCCTCCACTTT

v_gene: TRBV27
d_gene: NA
abundance: NA
j_gene: TRBJ1-5
CDR3aa: CARGTVRAPQHF
CDR3nt: TGTGCCAGGGGGACGGTTCGGGCGCCCCAGCATTTT

v_gene: TRBV2
d_gene: TRBD1
abundance: few
j_gene: TRBJ1-6
CDR3aa: CASSVRGTGVGSPLHF
CDR3nt: TGTGCCAGCAGTGTCCGTGGGACAGGGGTGGGTTCACCCCTCCACTTT

v_gene: TRBV6-2/TRBV6-3
d_gene: NA
abundance: many
j_gene: TRBJ1-4
CDR3aa: CASSSRAGAIAELFF
CDR3nt: TGTGCCAGCAGTTCTAGGGCGGGCGCGATTGCGGAACTGTTTTTT

v_gene: TRBV5-1
d_gene: TRBD2
abundance: many
j_gene: TRBJ2-2
CDR3aa: CASSAGLLAGDRGELFF
CDR3nt: TGCGCCAGCAGCGCAGGACTACTAGCGGGGGATCGCGGGGAGCTGTTTTTT

v_gene: TRBV10-3
d_gene: NA
abundance: NA
j_gene: TRBJ2-1
CDR3aa: CAISGGRPNEQFF
CDR3nt: TGTGCCATCAGTGGGGGACGGCCAAATGAGCAGTTCTTC

v_gene: TRBV7-9
d_gene: NA
abundance: NA
j_gene: TRBJ2-3
CDR3aa: CASSLETRGDTQYF
CDR3nt: TGTGCCAGCAGCTTAGAAACCAGGGGAGATACGCAGTATTTT

v_gene: TRBV7-2
d_gene: NA
abundance: few
j_gene: TRBJ2-1
CDR3aa: CASSLGTNYNEQFF
CDR3nt: TGTGCCAGCAGCTTAGGGACTAATTACAATGAGCAGTTCTTC

v_gene: TRBV10-3
d_gene: NA
abundance: few
j_gene: TRBJ1-1
CDR3aa: CAMTQSAWDTEAFF
CDR3nt: TGTGCCATGACCCAGAGTGCCTGGGACACTGAAGCTTTCTTT

v_gene: TRBV5-1
d_gene: NA
abundance: few
j_gene: TRBJ1-1
CDR3aa: CASSSGRALNTEAFF
CDR3nt: TGCGCCAGCAGCTCGGGCCGTGCCCTTAACACTGAAGCTTTCTTT

v_gene: TRBV3-1
d_gene: NA
abundance: NA
j_gene: TRBJ2-6
CDR3aa: CASSPTTGANVLTF
CDR3nt: TGTGCCAGCAGCCCCACTACTGGGGCCAACGTCCTGACTTTC

v_gene: TRBV7-9
d_gene: NA
abundance: few
j_gene: TRBJ2-2
CDR3aa: CASSSQQGFTGDTGELFF
CDR3nt: TGTGCCAGCAGCTCTCAACAGGGTTTCACCGGAGACACCGGGGAGCTGTTTTTT

v_gene: TRBV4-3
d_gene: NA
abundance: many
j_gene: TRBJ1-2
CDR3aa: CASSQDRSGNYGYTF
CDR3nt: TGCGCCAGCAGCCAAGATCGATCAGGGAACTATGGCTACACCTTC